This entry concerns a single T cell receptor (beta chain). Its binding antigen is unknown. No clone much larger than this one lies a single base away; base qualities are absent. The germline V gene (reference sequence) provides CDR1 SEHNR and CDR2 FQNEAQ. Compared with germline, V lacks 5 bases and J lacks 5 bases; bases without a gene match: 7. The CDR3 runs 16 amino acids, cysteine and phenylalanine included. Only the CDR3 portion is preserved as DNA: 48 bases, with reading frame beginning at the first base. The sample is drawn from a study of blood T cell repertoires in COVID-19 (dated by TCRdb to the early 2020s). Concerning the study at large: Samples covering the acute and convalescent phases of COVID-19 were provided by collaborators in the United States, Italy and Spain. The dataset comprised deeply sampled blood TCRbeta repertoires from subjects exposed to, actively infected with, or recovered from COVID-19. The sample metadata nearly always contained a de-identified subject ID, COVID-19 status, age in years and sex. Samples came from the ongoing ImmuneRACE study (first 160 participants) plus 1,254 subjects from 6 global collaborators. The repertoires were released in a freely available public database intended as a resource for research on the immune response to SARS-CoV-2. Where HLA class I and class II types were available, the types were taken from metadata supplied by the sample provider, not from assay-based typing. The material from the prospective study consisted of cDNA or gDNA derived from T cells, B-cell-depleted T cells, or PBMCs. What the work shows at the level of the full study, not this receptor alone: The amount of clinical and demographic metadata varied by source and participant and was provided uncurated.

The immunoSEQ Assay, a bias-controlled multiplex PCR, was used to amplify TCRbeta CDR3 regions from genomic DNA. From the authors' description of their analysis: The number of nucleated cells in each sample was estimated from the amplification of reference gene primers within the assay. To quantify the absolute abundance of each unique TCRbeta CDR3 rearrangement, sequence reads were collapsed and filtered. For each sample, productive Simpson clonality was calculated as the square root of Simpson's diversity index across productive rearrangements. TCRdb's version of the immuneACCESS table is confined to in-frame rearrangements and falls short of the full clone set. An unresolved V gene accounts for under half of the shortfall where checked; the remainder is of unknown origin. The DNA gave D and trimming, while V, J and clone size come from that table. The sample table records 180,000 or so clones; 80% to 90% of these occur just once. The ten largest clones add up to around 8.3% of the sample.

Each collaborating institution followed its own protocols to collect whole blood in K2EDTA tubes. For TCRbeta analysis, collaborators shipped samples in one of three forms: frozen whole blood, isolated PBMCs, or DNA extracted from either of those sample types. Recombination linked TRBV7-9 to TRBJ2-6, with 9 bases matching TRBD1. This TCR came from a man in his sixties with acute or convalescent COVID-19. Material for sequencing was peripheral blood. The nucleotides are TGTGCCAGCAGCCCAGTGGACAGGGGCAGGGCCAACGTCCTGACTTTC. This is translated as CASSPVDRGRANVLTF.